This TCR beta chain was captured in a study of Ad26.COV2.S vaccination and SARS-CoV-2 variants. Profiled with immunoSEQ multiplex PCR; TCRdb holds only in-frame clones, not every one. The sample has about 410,000 clones, over 75% seen once. The V gene's germline CDR1 is ENHRY and CDR2 SYGVKD. This CDR3 region has 14 residues. V was clipped by 3 bases and J by 0 bases, with 8 bases between them. Noted treatment: 19 received Ad26.COV2.S at low or high dose, single or two shots; a few received placebo; per-sample allocation not given. Samples came from day 63 after the first vaccine or placebo injection. Recruitment in Boston yielded a donor of adult age, 18-55 years.

The genes are TRBV10-3 and TRBJ1-1; no reliable D call. The receptor comes from a person between 18 and 65 years old who received the Ad26.COV2.S COVID-19 vaccine or a placebo. The sequences come from peripheral blood, collected in a trial of Ad26.COV2.S vaccine versus placebo. The CDR3 sequence: CAISDGQLNTEAFF. CDR3 DNA: TGTGCCATCAGTGACGGCCAGCTGAACACTGAAGCTTTCTTT.